This T cell receptor beta chain was sequenced in a study of shared clonotypes between healthy human individuals. Background on the study: Donor ages ranged 18 to 49 years: two women, a few men. Notes on the study in general: Generally, estimated richness proved larger in naive subsets than it did in memory subsets.

It was CD45RO-negative cells, positively selected for CCR7, that made up naive CD8 cells, with terminally differentiated effector memory CD45RA+ cells excluded. The run depth of the assay was deep. Study processing details: ImmunoSEQ gave junction-only sequences without quality scores, so filtering differed. TCRdb's table, derived via immunoSEQ multiplex PCR, lists solely in-frame clones and lacks some. The V and J calls and clone size are taken from that table; D and trimming were inferred from the DNA. The data show 1.5 million to 2.5 million clones, with approximately 94% seen just once and more than 0.9% held by the top ten. A remark on this clone: Its specificity is unknown.

With 1 base clipped from V and 3 bases from J, the junction kept 6 bases outside the gene matches. The CDR3 consists of 15 residues. Germline loops: CDR1 LGHNA, CDR2 YSLEER. The sequence was collected from a man between 18 and 35 years old in good health. Source material: naive CD8+ T cells sorted from blood. The genes are TRBV4-3 and TRBJ2-7; 7 bases are shared with TRBD1. CDR3 in DNA: TGCGCCAGCAGCCAAGCCGGGACAGAGATCTACGAGCAGTACTTC. This encodes CASSQAGTEIYEQYF.